These T cell receptor beta chains were read from a single sample in a study of shared clonotypes between healthy human individuals. This table comes from immunoSEQ multiplex PCR, and its TCRdb copy is limited to in-frame clones, with some not included. The sample has approximately 470,000 clones, around 80% seen once; the top ten hold more than 10%. The sequencing input was PBMCs. The receptor source for this set is a middle-aged woman in good health. Some clones in this sample may be carry-over from other donors' samples. Both conserved end residues are part of each CDR3. Fields, in order: V gene, D gene, clone size, J gene, CDR3 DNA, CDR3 protein. The D gene is left open where the match is weak. Part of the rows lack a size; the others show once, few, many or a class for expanded clones.

v_call: TRBV4-3; d_call: TRBD2; clone_size: -; j_call: TRBJ2-3; cdr3_nt: TGCGCCAGCAGCTCCGGACTAGCGGGTGTGACAGATACGCAGTATTTT; cdr3_aa: CASSSGLAGVTDTQYF
v_call: TRBV9; d_call: TRBD2; clone_size: -; j_call: TRBJ2-1; cdr3_nt: TGTGCCAGCAGCGTCCTAGCGGGAGGGCCCCACAATGAGCAGTTCTTC; cdr3_aa: CASSVLAGGPHNEQFF
v_call: TRBV9; d_call: TRBD2; clone_size: -; j_call: TRBJ2-1; cdr3_nt: TGTGCCAGCAGCGTAGTAGGGGGGACTAGCGGAAATGAGCAGTTCTTC; cdr3_aa: CASSVVGGTSGNEQFF
v_call: TRBV27; d_call: -; clone_size: -; j_call: TRBJ2-1; cdr3_nt: TGTGCCAGCAGTTTTCGAGGTTTGGGGACCAATGAGCAGTTCTTC; cdr3_aa: CASSFRGLGTNEQFF
v_call: TRBV10-2; d_call: -; clone_size: -; j_call: TRBJ1-1; cdr3_nt: TGCGCCAGCAGTGAGTCGCGAGGAGGGGTGGCTGAAGCTTTCTTT; cdr3_aa: CASSESRGGVAEAFF
v_call: TRBV5-6; d_call: -; clone_size: -; j_call: TRBJ1-2; cdr3_nt: TGTGCCAGCAGCTTGGGGACAAGGCCCGGCTATGGCTACACCTTC; cdr3_aa: CASSLGTRPGYGYTF
v_call: TRBV18; d_call: TRBD2; clone_size: -; j_call: TRBJ2-3; cdr3_nt: TGTGCCAGCTCACCGACTAGCGGGAGCACAGATACGCAGTATTTT; cdr3_aa: CASSPTSGSTDTQYF
v_call: TRBV28; d_call: -; clone_size: -; j_call: TRBJ2-2; cdr3_nt: TGTGCCAGCAGTTCACCTCTACTTAGCACCGGGGAGCTGTTTTTT; cdr3_aa: CASSSPLLSTGELFF
v_call: TRBV28; d_call: -; clone_size: -; j_call: TRBJ2-2; cdr3_nt: TGTGCCAGCAGTTTAAACCAAAGGAGTGGCGGGGAGCTGTTTTTT; cdr3_aa: CASSLNQRSGGELFF
v_call: TRBV11-3; d_call: TRBD1; clone_size: -; j_call: TRBJ1-6; cdr3_nt: TGTGCCAGCAGCTTCGGGACAGATAATTCACCCCTCCACTTT; cdr3_aa: CASSFGTDNSPLHF
v_call: TRBV28; d_call: TRBD1; clone_size: once; j_call: TRBJ2-7; cdr3_nt: TGTGCCAGCACCGGACAGGGGAACTACGAGCAGTACTTC; cdr3_aa: CASTGQGNYEQYF
v_call: TRBV27; d_call: -; clone_size: -; j_call: TRBJ2-1; cdr3_nt: TGTGCCAGCAGTTTATGGGGGGAGCTGGTTGAGCAGTTCTTC; cdr3_aa: CASSLWGELVEQFF
v_call: TRBV6-1; d_call: -; clone_size: many; j_call: TRBJ1-5; cdr3_nt: TGTGCCAGCAGTGTGGGGGGTTGGAATCAGCCCCAGCATTTT; cdr3_aa: CASSVGGWNQPQHF
v_call: TRBV16; d_call: TRBD1; clone_size: -; j_call: TRBJ2-7; cdr3_nt: TGTGCCAGCAGCCCCGGGACAGAGACTTACGAGCAGTACTTC; cdr3_aa: CASSPGTETYEQYF
v_call: TRBV7-2; d_call: -; clone_size: -; j_call: TRBJ2-3; cdr3_nt: TGTGCCAGCAGCACCCCTGCAGGGGGCACAGATACGCAGTATTTT; cdr3_aa: CASSTPAGGTDTQYF
v_call: TRBV6-4; d_call: -; clone_size: -; j_call: TRBJ1-5; cdr3_nt: TGTGCCAGCAGTGACCCTAAGTGGATTAAGAGCAATCAGCCCCAGCATTTT; cdr3_aa: CASSDPKWIKSNQPQHF
v_call: TRBV29-1; d_call: -; clone_size: once; j_call: TRBJ2-7; cdr3_nt: TGCAGCGTTCGGTCTTTTACAGGAGCCTACGAGCAGTACTTC; cdr3_aa: CSVRSFTGAYEQYF
v_call: TRBV5-3; d_call: -; clone_size: -; j_call: TRBJ1-1; cdr3_nt: TGTGCCAGAATTCAGGACACCACCTCCCCGAACACTGAAGCTTTCTTT; cdr3_aa: CARIQDTTSPNTEAFF
v_call: TRBV4-2; d_call: -; clone_size: -; j_call: TRBJ2-3; cdr3_nt: TGTGCCAGCAGCCAGGCAGGGGTGCCCACAGATACGCAGTATTTT; cdr3_aa: CASSQAGVPTDTQYF
v_call: TRBV19; d_call: -; clone_size: -; j_call: TRBJ2-3; cdr3_nt: TGTGCCAGTGCTCTAGAGACGATAGATACGCAGTATTTT; cdr3_aa: CASALETIDTQYF
v_call: TRBV10-3; d_call: -; clone_size: -; j_call: TRBJ1-5; cdr3_nt: TGTGCCATCAGTGAGGGTGTACTTAGGGGCAATCAGCCCCAGCATTTT; cdr3_aa: CAISEGVLRGNQPQHF
v_call: TRBV2; d_call: -; clone_size: -; j_call: TRBJ2-5; cdr3_nt: TGTGCCAGCGTTGGGGGGCGCGGGGCCGGAGAGACCCAGTACTTC; cdr3_aa: CASVGGRGAGETQYF
v_call: TRBV13; d_call: TRBD2; clone_size: -; j_call: TRBJ2-7; cdr3_nt: TGTGCCAGCTCGGGACTAGCGGGAGTGGGTAGGCAGTACTTC; cdr3_aa: CASSGLAGVGRQYF
v_call: TRBV7-8; d_call: -; clone_size: -; j_call: TRBJ2-1; cdr3_nt: TGTGCCAGCAGCTCCCCCGGCGGGCGCAATGAGCAGTTCTTC; cdr3_aa: CASSSPGGRNEQFF
v_call: TRBV19; d_call: -; clone_size: once; j_call: TRBJ1-5; cdr3_nt: TGTGCCAGTAGTACCTGGTATACAGGTTCTGCGCAGCCCCAGCATTTT; cdr3_aa: CASSTWYTGSAQPQHF
v_call: TRBV6-4; d_call: -; clone_size: -; j_call: TRBJ2-3; cdr3_nt: TGTGCCAGCAGTGAGAGAAGCACAGATACGCAGTATTTT; cdr3_aa: CASSERSTDTQYF
v_call: TRBV7-2; d_call: -; clone_size: -; j_call: TRBJ2-5; cdr3_nt: TGTGCCAGCAGTCCCGACAGGTATCTGGTTATCGGGACCCAGTACTTC; cdr3_aa: CASSPDRYLVIGTQYF
v_call: TRBV7-3; d_call: TRBD2; clone_size: -; j_call: TRBJ2-1; cdr3_nt: TGTGCCAGCAGCTCCTCGGGGGGGGCCTACAATGAGCAGTTCTTC; cdr3_aa: CASSSSGGAYNEQFF
v_call: TRBV15; d_call: -; clone_size: -; j_call: TRBJ1-3; cdr3_nt: TGTGCCACCAGCAGAGATAGGGGGGCCTCTGGAAACACCATATATTTT; cdr3_aa: CATSRDRGASGNTIYF
v_call: TRBV20-1; d_call: -; clone_size: -; j_call: TRBJ2-1; cdr3_nt: TGCAGTGCTAGCGGTACCGAGCAGTTCTTC; cdr3_aa: CSASGTEQFF
v_call: TRBV4-1; d_call: TRBD1; clone_size: -; j_call: TRBJ2-7; cdr3_nt: TGCGCCAGCAGCCAGGGGACAGGGAGCTCCTACGAGCAGTACTTC; cdr3_aa: CASSQGTGSSYEQYF
v_call: TRBV10-3; d_call: TRBD1; clone_size: -; j_call: TRBJ1-1; cdr3_nt: TGTGCCATCAGCACAGGGGTGGCGAACACTGAAGCTTTCTTT; cdr3_aa: CAISTGVANTEAFF
v_call: TRBV28; d_call: -; clone_size: -; j_call: TRBJ1-1; cdr3_nt: TGTGCCAGCAGTTTATCAGGAGTCTTCGGGAGCACTGAAGCTTTCTTT; cdr3_aa: CASSLSGVFGSTEAFF
v_call: TRBV10-1; d_call: -; clone_size: -; j_call: TRBJ2-6; cdr3_nt: TGCGCCAGCCGGGTTGTTGGTCAAAAACCTATCTCTGGGGCCAACGTCCTGACTTTC; cdr3_aa: CASRVVGQKPISGANVLTF
v_call: TRBV13; d_call: TRBD1; clone_size: -; j_call: TRBJ2-7; cdr3_nt: TGTGCCAGCAGCTTCGGGACAGGGGGGACCTACGAGCAGTACTTC; cdr3_aa: CASSFGTGGTYEQYF
v_call: TRBV18; d_call: -; clone_size: -; j_call: TRBJ2-1; cdr3_nt: TGTGCCAGCTCACCACCGGCGGGGAGCTCCTACAATGAGCAGTTCTTC; cdr3_aa: CASSPPAGSSYNEQFF
v_call: TRBV6-6; d_call: TRBD1; clone_size: -; j_call: TRBJ2-5; cdr3_nt: TGTGCCAGCAGTTACTGGGACAGGAGACAAGAGACCCAGTACTTC; cdr3_aa: CASSYWDRRQETQYF
v_call: TRBV18; d_call: -; clone_size: -; j_call: TRBJ1-1; cdr3_nt: TGTGCCAGCTCACCACAGGGTTTGAACACTGAAGCTTTCTTT; cdr3_aa: CASSPQGLNTEAFF